The following is a T cell receptor beta chain sequence with its context. This clonotype was recorded a few times. The antigen this receptor binds is unknown. Base quality data are lacking; no much larger clone is found one base away. The TCR beta CDR3 regions were amplified from the RNA transcripts. The first round of RT-PCR for the TCR CDR3 was performed with the HTBI primer set and the Qiagen OneStep RT-PCR kit. A second multiplex PCR round built the libraries, followed by size selection and purification. Libraries were sequenced paired-end with 100 bp reads on an Illumina HiSeq2000. Under the source paper's analysis protocol: SOAPnuke was used to process the raw data, with reads discarded if the reads contained adapters or uncalled bases, had a mean Phred below 15, or lacked an exact constant-primer or identifier match. High-quality paired reads were merged using COPE v1.2.5, and each unique nucleotide sequence was defined as a clonotype. MiTCR v1.1 was used to align the clonotypes against IMGT TRBV, TRBD and TRBJ reference segments. The analysis included only V-J combinations with a frequency above 0.0001, which together covered more than 99% of the repertoires. The TCS score was defined as F50 (clonal expansion) divided by E x V (chaos), with BLOSUM62-based TCRdist calculated between CDR3 peptides within each V-J. Welch's t-statistics and random forest reduced fewer than 550 V-J features to some 14, which were used in a naive Bayes classifier (R e1071). The public reads were reprocessed in TCRdb via fastp at Q25 and MiXCR, keeping in-frame beta chains. Entries that share a CDR3 protein sequence are merged under the most common genes and DNA. TCRdb, not the authors, supplied the V and J calls. The sample table holds a few hundred thousand distinct CDR3 sequences, of which more than 15% were seen once. The ten top clones hold approximately 60% of the sample.

The cysteine opens and the phenylalanine closes a CDR3 of 14 amino acids. Just the 42-base CDR3 DNA is kept, in frame starting at base 1. Trimming takes 6 bases off V and 4 bases off J; junction bases not matched to a gene: 3. Based on the germline V gene, the CDR1 and CDR2 sequences are MNHNS and SASEGT. This entry belongs to a study of T cells in Graves' hyperthyroidism and ophthalmopathy (dated by TCRdb to between 2017 and 2020). A note on the overall study: Peripheral blood samples were taken at the time of initial diagnosis, prior to any treatment. In addition, the study compared T-cell repertoires in thyroid tissue and in blood from several Graves' hyperthyroidism patients. For training and testing, the approximately 97 patients in the discovery cohort were randomly divided in a 7:3 ratio. Prospective prediction of ophthalmopathy was tested in an independent validation cohort of fewer than 20 hyperthyroidism patients and some 17 patients who later progressed to ophthalmopathy. A discovery cohort of about a hundred patients, 43 with Graves' ophthalmopathy and over 55 with stable Graves' hyperthyroidism, was used to find distinguishing TCR V-J signatures. The paper reports TCR Vbeta CDR3 sequencing of 135 peripheral blood samples: 40 to 45 ophthalmopathy, fewer than 80 hyperthyroidism and 17 progressor patients. Once sampling was done, hyperthyroidism patients were given methimazole at a starting dose of 30 mg daily, whereas ophthalmopathy patients were given high-dose intravenous methylprednisolone.

General findings and caveats noted by the study authors: Ophthalmopathy was separated from stable hyperthyroidism by a 13 V-J signature model, with approximately 85% sensitivity and about 81% specificity obtained in cross-validation and 80%/75% obtained in testing. Sample size was not statistically predetermined, and investigators were not blinded to group allocation. During validation, the model predicted progression to ophthalmopathy a median of around 7 months ahead of onset, with roughly 65% sensitivity and 72.22% specificity. Most expanded thyroid clonotypes (frequency above 0.001) were also detected in blood, a finding suggesting that blood repertoires may reflect thyroid immune responses.

Ophthalmopathy patients had moderately to severely active disease, with a Clinical Activity Score of 3 or more, a NOSPECS grade of 4 or more, and a disease duration of less than 3 months. Any patient with an uncontrolled infection, another autoimmune disease, pregnancy or lactation was excluded. Diagnoses were established on the basis of clinical symptoms, serum thyroxine and TRAb, thyroid ultrasound, and orbital computed tomography. PBMCs were separated from 8 to 10 ml of fresh peripheral blood using Ficoll-Paque density gradient centrifugation. Total RNA was extracted using Trizol reagent, and RNA quality was assessed on an Agilent 2100 Bioanalyzer.

The rearrangement combines TRBV6-1 with TRBJ2-6; the junction holds 7 bases that match TRBD1. Sample: blood. This TCR came from a woman between 55 and 75 years old with Graves' ophthalmopathy. CDR3 protein: CASRTGYGANVLTF. At the DNA level, the sequence is TGTGCCAGCAGGACAGGGTACGGGGCCAACGTCCTGACTTTC.